This T cell receptor (beta chain) came from a study of blood T cell repertoires in COVID-19. Across the study: Sites across the United States, Italy and Spain contributed samples from acute and convalescent COVID-19. Sources were T cells, B-cell-depleted T cells, or PBMCs; the material itself was cDNA or gDNA.

The CDR3 is 17 amino acids. Germline lookup yields CDR1 SGHRS and CDR2 YFSETQ. In the authors' workflow: Using reference gene primer amplification, nucleated cell counts were estimated. The assay was immunoSEQ multiplex PCR, and TCRdb's table has in-frame clones only and misses some. That table furnishes V, J and clone size, whereas the DNA furnished D and trimming. The sample consists of more than 90,000 clones, about 83% of them appearing once. Worth noting for this clone: One end of the junction varies from germline; a read error may be responsible.

The rearrangement joins TRBV5-1 to TRBJ2-3, with 16 nucleotides matching TRBD2. This receptor was identified in a man in his sixties or seventies with acute or convalescent COVID-19. What was sequenced was peripheral blood. In DNA, the CDR3 is TGCGCCCGCAGCCGGGGACTAGCGGGGGGGCTGGGAGATACGCAGTATTTT. Protein product: CARSRGLAGGLGDTQYF.